The 14 T cell receptor beta chains presented below share a single source sample, sequenced in a study of cytomegalovirus exposure and HLA in healthy donors. Use of 60 Vbeta and 13 Jbeta primers characterized the PCR. The method was immunoSEQ multiplex PCR; TCRdb's version includes in-frame clones alone and lacks a portion of them. The sample consists of around 110,000 clones, 65% to 80% of them appearing once. The specimen was PBMCs. These receptors were collected from a male donor in good health and CMV-seronegative.

The rearrangement joins TRBV7-9 to TRBJ2-6; D possibly corresponds to TRBD1 (6 bases). Trimming pared 3 bases from V and 4 bases from J, leaving 10 bases between. The CDR3 covers 15 residues. Germline V gene lookup returns CDR1 SEHNR and CDR2 FQNEAQ (reference sequence). CDR3 sequence: CASSLDSSGANVLTF. The CDR3 DNA reads TGTGCCAGCAGCTTGGACAGTTCCGGGGCCAACGTCCTGACTTTC.

This chain connects TRBV5-1 to TRBJ1-2, with D possibly TRBD1 on 6 matching bases. V lost 0 bases to trimming and J lost 6 bases, with 15 bases between them. The CDR3 sequence is 15 residues long. The germline CDR1 and CDR2 sequences are SGHRS and YFSETQ. The CDR3 DNA reads TGCGCCAGCAGCTTGGAAGCCAGGGGTTGGGATGGCTACACCTTC. This sequence encodes CASSLEARGWDGYTF.

This clone was seen only a few times. J is TRBJ1-1 and V is TRBV28; 8 nucleotides align to TRBD1. This CDR3 is built from 14 residues. In germline, CDR1 is MDHEN, CDR2 SYDVKM. V was pared by 6 bases and J by 5 bases, with 8 bases of the junction left unmatched. The CDR3 protein is CASSQQGEGTEAFF. The CDR3 DNA follows: TGTGCCAGCAGCCAACAGGGGGAGGGTACTGAAGCTTTCTTT. The complete variable domain, with remaining parts taken from reference TRBV28 and TRBJ1-1, reads DVKVTQSSRYLVKRTGEKVFLECVQDMDHENMFWYRQDPGLGLRLIYFSYDVKMKEKGDIPEGYSVSREKKERFSLILESASTNQTSMYLCASSQQGEGTEAFFGQGTRLTVV.

The DNA of the CDR3 is TGTGCCAGCAGCTTCGGGGACAGGGGCAACACCGGGGAGCTGTTTTTT. It codes for CASSFGDRGNTGELFF. The rearrangement uses TRBV7-6 and TRBJ2-2; 10 positions agree with TRBD1. This CDR3 is 16 amino acids long. V shed 3 bases, J shed 2 bases, and the junction held 3 bases outside the gene matches. Germline loops: CDR1 SGHVS, CDR2 FNYEAQ. Full variable domain (remainder filled in from reference TRBV7-6 and TRBJ2-2): GAGVSQSPRYKVTKRGQDVALRCDPISGHVSLYWYRQALGQGPEFLTYFNYEAQQDKSGLPNDRFSAERPEGSISTLTIQRTEQRDSAMYRCASSFGDRGNTGELFFGEGSRLTVL.

J is TRBJ2-7 and V is TRBV19; D is unresolved. Trimming removed 2 bases at V and 3 bases at J, with 8 bases between. CDR1 is LNHDA and CDR2 is SQIVND in the germline V gene (reference sequence). The CDR3 is made up of 13 amino acids. Here the CDR3 DNA reads TGTGCCAGTAGTATAACCCACAGCTACGAGCAGTACTTC. Amino acid sequence: CASSITHSYEQYF.

The V gene is TRBV4-1, the J gene TRBJ2-7; 7 bases match TRBD2. In germline, CDR1 is MGHRA, CDR2 YSYEKL. After removal of 1 base from V and 2 bases from J, the junction contained 8 bases not matched to a gene. This CDR3 is 16 amino acids long. The CDR3 spells CASSQVASGGPYEQYF. The CDR3 region has the DNA TGCGCCAGCAGCCAAGTTGCTAGCGGAGGTCCCTACGAGCAGTACTTC.

The gene calls are TRBV23-1 and TRBJ1-4; no reliable D call. TRBV23-1 is flagged as an ORF with uncertain function. CDR3 length: 15 residues. V gave up 8 bases and J gave up 2 bases, with 15 bases separating them. The CDR3 loop reads CASPGAERTNEKLFF. CDR3 DNA sequence: TGCGCCAGCCCCGGTGCGGAACGGACTAATGAAAAACTGTTTTTT.

This sequence joins TRBV28 and TRBJ1-2; D unclear. Germline V gives CDR1 MDHEN, CDR2 SYDVKM. V dropped 2 bases and J dropped 7 bases, with 8 bases sitting between them. The CDR3 has 12 amino acids. Here the CDR3 reads CASSLIQFGYTF. CDR3 in DNA: TGTGCCAGCAGTTTAATCCAGTTTGGCTACACCTTC.

The rearrangement joins TRBV10-3 to TRBJ1-1; D is unclear. Per the germline V gene, CDR1 is ENHRY and CDR2 is SYGVKD. Trimming stripped 2 bases from V and 3 bases from J, with 10 bases between. This CDR3 is 14 amino acids long. CDR3 sequence (DNA): TGTGCCATCAGTGAGGTAAGAGAGTACACTGAAGCTTTCTTT. Its translation is CAISEVREYTEAFF.

The V and J genes are TRBV7-3 and TRBJ2-2; a weak D match, TRBD2 (6 bases). Germline CDR1 is SGHTA and CDR2 is FQGTGA. V was pared by 2 bases and J by 6 bases, with 7 bases between. The CDR3 is made up of 13 amino acids. The CDR3 DNA is TGTGCCAGCAGCTTAGGCGGGGCCGGGGAGCTGTTTTTT. As protein: CASSLGGAGELFF.

This chain links TRBV2 with TRBJ1-2; possibly TRBD1 for D (6 bases). The ends were cut back, 8 bases at V and 7 bases at J, with 14 bases in the middle. The germline V gene has CDR1 SNHLY and CDR2 FYNNEI. The CDR3 has 12 amino acids. CDR3 residues: CASFRGAAGYTF. The CDR3 DNA follows: TGTGCCAGCTTCCGGGGGGCTGCTGGCTACACCTTC. The full variable domain, its missing parts supplied by reference TRBV2 and TRBJ1-2, is EPEVTQTPSHQVTQMGQEVILRCVPISNHLYFYWYRQILGQKVEFLVSFYNNEISEKSEIFDDQFSVERPDGSNFTLKIRSTKLEDSAMYFCASFRGAAGYTFGSGTRLTVV.

The chain links TRBV5-1 to TRBJ2-3; no clear D. Germline assignment: CDR1 SGHRS and CDR2 YFSETQ. V dropped 2 bases and J dropped 0 bases, with 10 bases sitting between them. The CDR3 spans 15 residues. CDR3 residues: CASSFGATSTDTQYF. As DNA, the CDR3 is TGCGCCAGCAGCTTCGGCGCGACTAGCACAGATACGCAGTATTTT.

This chain joins TRBV27 and TRBJ2-5; 9 nucleotides align to TRBD2. Germline CDR1 MNHEY, CDR2 SMNVEV (reference sequence). This CDR3 contains 14 residues. V lost 4 bases to trimming and J lost 12 bases; unmatched junction nucleotides: 12. CDR3 region: CASSSRTGGGREYF. The DNA for the CDR3 is TGTGCCAGCAGTTCGCGGACAGGCGGCGGGAGGGAGTACTTC.

Worth noting for this clone: Other nucleotide sequences in the sample specify the same CDR3. This chain joins TRBV19 and TRBJ1-1, with D unresolved. The CDR3 contains 13 residues. Germline V CDR1 and CDR2: LNHDA, SQIVND (reference sequence). Trimming removed 3 bases from V and 1 base from J, with 6 bases in between. CDR3 loop: CASSMGRNTEAFF. As DNA, the CDR3 is TGTGCCAGTAGTATGGGCCGGAACACTGAAGCTTTCTTT.